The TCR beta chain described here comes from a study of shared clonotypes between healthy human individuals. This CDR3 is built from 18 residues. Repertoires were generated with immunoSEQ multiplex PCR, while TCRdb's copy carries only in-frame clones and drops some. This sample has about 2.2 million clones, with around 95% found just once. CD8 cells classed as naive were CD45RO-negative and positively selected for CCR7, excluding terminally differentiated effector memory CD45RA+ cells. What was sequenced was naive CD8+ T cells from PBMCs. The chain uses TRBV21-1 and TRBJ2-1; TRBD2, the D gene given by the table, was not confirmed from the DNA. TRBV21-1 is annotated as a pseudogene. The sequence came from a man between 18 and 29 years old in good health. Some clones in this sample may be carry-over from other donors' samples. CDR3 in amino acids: CASSNLGTSGKGYNEQFF. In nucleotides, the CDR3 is TGTGCCAGCAGCAATTTAGGGACTAGCGGGAAGGGCTACAATGAGCAGTTCTTC.